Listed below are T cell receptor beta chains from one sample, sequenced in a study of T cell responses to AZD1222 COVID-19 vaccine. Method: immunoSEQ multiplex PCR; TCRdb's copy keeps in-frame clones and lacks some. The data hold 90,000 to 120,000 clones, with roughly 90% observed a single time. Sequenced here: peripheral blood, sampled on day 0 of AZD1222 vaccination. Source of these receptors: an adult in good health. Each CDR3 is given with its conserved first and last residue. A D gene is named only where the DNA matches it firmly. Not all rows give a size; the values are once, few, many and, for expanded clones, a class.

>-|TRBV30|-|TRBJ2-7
TGTGCCTGGAGTGTACCCGGGGAACACGAGCAGTACTTC
CAWSVPGEHEQYF
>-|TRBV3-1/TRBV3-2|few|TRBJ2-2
TGTGCCAGCAGTCATCAAGGACACTCGGGCACCGGGGAGCTGTTTTTT
CASSHQGHSGTGELFF
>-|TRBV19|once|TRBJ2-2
TGTGCCAGTAGTATTGGGTATCCATACACCGGGGAGCTGTTTTTT
CASSIGYPYTGELFF
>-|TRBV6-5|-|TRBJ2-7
TGTGCCAGCGGGGATAGCGGTTGGAGGGTGGAGGAGCAGTACTTC
CASGDSGWRVEEQYF
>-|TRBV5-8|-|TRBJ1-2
TGTGCCAGCAGCTTCATAGTAGAGAGCTATGGCTACACCTTC
CASSFIVESYGYTF
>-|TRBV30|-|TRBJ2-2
TGTGCCTGGAGTGTAGGGAGGGCGGGGGCCGCGAACACCGGGGAGCTGTTTTTT
CAWSVGRAGAANTGELFF
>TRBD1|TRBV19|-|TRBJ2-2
TGTGCCAGTACAGACAGGGGGTATGAAACCGGGGAGCTGTTTTTT
CASTDRGYETGELFF
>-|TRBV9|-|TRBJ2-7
TGTGCCAGCAGCGTAGGTCCAGCACAAACCTACGAGCAGTACTTC
CASSVGPAQTYEQYF
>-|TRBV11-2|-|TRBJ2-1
TGTGCCAGCAGCTCCCCCCACCTGGCGGGGGCTTGGAAGGAGCAGTTCTTC
CASSSPHLAGAWKEQFF
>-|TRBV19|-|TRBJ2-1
TGTGCCAGTAGTACACCCGGGGACTACAATGAGCAGTTCTTC
CASSTPGDYNEQFF
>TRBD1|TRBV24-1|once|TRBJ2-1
TGTGCCACCAGTGAATCTGGGACAGCCTTCTACAATGAGCAGTTCTTC
CATSESGTAFYNEQFF
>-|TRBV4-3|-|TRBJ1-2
TGCGCCAGCAGCCAAGATGAGGACAGCCTTAACTATGGCTACACCTTC
CASSQDEDSLNYGYTF
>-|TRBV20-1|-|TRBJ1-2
TGCAGTGCTAGAACAGGGTATAACACCTTC
CSARTGYNTF
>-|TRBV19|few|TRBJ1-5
TGTGCCAGTAGTATGGTAGGGGGGAGGAATCAGCCCCAGCATTTT
CASSMVGGRNQPQHF
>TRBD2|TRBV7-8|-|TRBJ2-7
TGTGCCAGCAGCTCTCCCCCGGGCGGGAGGGCCTTC
CASSSPPGGRAF
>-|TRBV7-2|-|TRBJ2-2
TGTGCCAGCAGCTTATTCGGGGGCCGGACCGGGGAGCTGTTTTTT
CASSLFGGRTGELFF
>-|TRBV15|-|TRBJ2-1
TGTGCCACCAGCGTACGTCAGTACAATGAGCAGTTCTTC
CATSVRQYNEQFF
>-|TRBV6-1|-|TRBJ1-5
TGTGCCAGCAGTGACCAGGCCCCGCGGCCCCAGCATTTT
CASSDQAPRPQHF
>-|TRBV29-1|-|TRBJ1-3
TGCAGCGTTACGTTTAGCGCGGGAAACACCATATATTTT
CSVTFSAGNTIYF
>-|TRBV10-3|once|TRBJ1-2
TGTGCCACGACAGGTCTCTATGGCTACACCTTC
CATTGLYGYTF
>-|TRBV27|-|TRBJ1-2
TGTGCCAGCAGTTTAAGGGACGGACCATCGAACTATGGCTACACCTTC
CASSLRDGPSNYGYTF
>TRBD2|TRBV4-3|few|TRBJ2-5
TGCGCCAGCAGCCAAGAAACTAGCGGGAGGGCCCTGAAAGAGACCCAGTACTTC
CASSQETSGRALKETQYF
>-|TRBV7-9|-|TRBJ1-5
TGTGCCAGCAGCTGGGGCAGGTCGGCTCAGCCCCAGCATTTT
CASSWGRSAQPQHF
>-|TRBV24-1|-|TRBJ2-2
TGTGCCACCAGTGATTTTGTAGCGAGTCACACCGGGGAGCTGTTTTTT
CATSDFVASHTGELFF
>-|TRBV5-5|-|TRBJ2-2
TGTGCCAGCAGCTTGGGCGTCAGCCTCACCGGGGAGCTGTTTTTT
CASSLGVSLTGELFF
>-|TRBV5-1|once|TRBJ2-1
TGCGCCAGCACCCCCGTGGCCGGCTCCTACAATGAGCAGTTCTTC
CASTPVAGSYNEQFF
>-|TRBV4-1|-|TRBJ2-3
TGCGCCAGCAGCCAAGAACGACAAGGGATAGATACGCAGTATTTT
CASSQERQGIDTQYF
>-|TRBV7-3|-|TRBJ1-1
TGTGCCAGCAGCTCGACAGGTGGAGGTGAAGCTTTCTTT
CASSSTGGGEAFF
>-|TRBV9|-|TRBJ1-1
TGTGCCAGCAGCGTAGCTTCCGGGACCATGAACACTGAAGCTTTCTTT
CASSVASGTMNTEAFF
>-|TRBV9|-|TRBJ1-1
TGTGCCAGCAGCGAATACGGAATGAACACTGAAGCTTTCTTT
CASSEYGMNTEAFF
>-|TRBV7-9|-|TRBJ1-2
TGTGCCAGCAGCCGGGGGACGGACTATGGCTACACCTTC
CASSRGTDYGYTF
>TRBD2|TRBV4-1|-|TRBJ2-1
TGCGCCAGCAGCCAACAGCGGGGGGACAATGAGCAGTTCTTC
CASSQQRGDNEQFF
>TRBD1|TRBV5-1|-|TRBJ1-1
TGCGCCAGCAGCTTGGACGGTCGGGCAGGGGGCTACACTGAAGCTTTCTTT
CASSLDGRAGGYTEAFF
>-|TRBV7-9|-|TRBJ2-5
TGTGCCAGCAGCTTAGGGGCGGGGGCGGCCAGGGAGACCCAGTACTTC
CASSLGAGAARETQYF
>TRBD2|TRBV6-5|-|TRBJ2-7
TGTGCCAGCAGATACGGGAGGACGAGCTCCTACGAGCAGTACTTC
CASRYGRTSSYEQYF
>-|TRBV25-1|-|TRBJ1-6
TGTGCCAGCAGGGGCGTGAGGGAGGATAATTCACCCCTCCACTTT
CASRGVREDNSPLHF
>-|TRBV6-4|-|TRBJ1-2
TGTGCCAGCAGTGACCTGGACAGAGAACCCTCTTATGGCTACACCTTC
CASSDLDREPSYGYTF
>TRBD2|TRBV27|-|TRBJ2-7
TGTGCCAGCAGTTTATTGGGGACTAGCGGGAGGTACGAGCAGTACTTC
CASSLLGTSGRYEQYF
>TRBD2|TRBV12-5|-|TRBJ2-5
TGTGCTAGTGGTTTGGGGACTAGCGAGACCCAGTACTTC
CASGLGTSETQYF
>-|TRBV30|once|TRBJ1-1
TGTGCCTGGGAGGGACCGAATGGAGGTACTGAAGCTTTCTTT
CAWEGPNGGTEAFF
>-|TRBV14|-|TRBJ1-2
TGTGCCAGCAGCCAGGGGCAGCGCTATGGCTACACCTTC
CASSQGQRYGYTF